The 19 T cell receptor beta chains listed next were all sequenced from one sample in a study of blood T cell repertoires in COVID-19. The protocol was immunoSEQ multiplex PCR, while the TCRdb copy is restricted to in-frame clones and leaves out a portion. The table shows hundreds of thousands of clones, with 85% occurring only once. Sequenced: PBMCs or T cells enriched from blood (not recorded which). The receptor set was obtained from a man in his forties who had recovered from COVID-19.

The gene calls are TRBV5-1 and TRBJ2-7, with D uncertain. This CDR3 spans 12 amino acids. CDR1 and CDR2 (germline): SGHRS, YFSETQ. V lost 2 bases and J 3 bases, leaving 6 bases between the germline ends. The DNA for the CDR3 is TGCGCCAGCAGCTTTAGTAACTACGAGCAGTACTTC. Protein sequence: CASSFSNYEQYF.

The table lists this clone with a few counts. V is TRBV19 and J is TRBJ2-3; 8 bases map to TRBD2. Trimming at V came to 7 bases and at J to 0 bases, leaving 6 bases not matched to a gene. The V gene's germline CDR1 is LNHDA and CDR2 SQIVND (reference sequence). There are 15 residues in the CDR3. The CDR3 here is CASTRSGISTDTQYF. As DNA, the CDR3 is TGTGCCAGTACCCGTAGCGGGATTAGCACAGATACGCAGTATTTT.

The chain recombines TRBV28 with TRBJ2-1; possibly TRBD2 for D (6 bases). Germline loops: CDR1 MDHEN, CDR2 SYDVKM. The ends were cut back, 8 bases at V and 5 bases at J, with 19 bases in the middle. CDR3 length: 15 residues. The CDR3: CASVKVLAYNNEQFF. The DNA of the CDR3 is TGTGCCAGCGTCAAGGTACTAGCATACAACAATGAGCAGTTCTTC.

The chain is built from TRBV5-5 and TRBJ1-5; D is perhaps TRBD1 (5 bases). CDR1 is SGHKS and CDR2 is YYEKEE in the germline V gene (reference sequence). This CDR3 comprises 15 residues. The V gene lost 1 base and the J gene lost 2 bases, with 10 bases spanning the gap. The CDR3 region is CASSLNRRGNQPQHF. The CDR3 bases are TGTGCCAGCAGCTTGAACAGGAGAGGCAATCAGCCCCAGCATTTT. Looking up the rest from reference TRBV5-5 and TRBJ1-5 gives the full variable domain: DAGVTQSPTHLIKTRGQQVTLRCSPISGHKSVSWYQQVLGQGPQFIFQYYEKEERGRGNFPDRFSARQFPNYSSELNVNALLLGDSALYLCASSLNRRGNQPQHFGDGTRLSIL.

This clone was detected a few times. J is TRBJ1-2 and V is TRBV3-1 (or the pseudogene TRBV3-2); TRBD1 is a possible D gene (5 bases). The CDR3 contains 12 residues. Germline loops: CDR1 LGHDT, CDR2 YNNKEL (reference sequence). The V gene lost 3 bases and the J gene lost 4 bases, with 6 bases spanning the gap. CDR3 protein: CASSQTVYGYTF. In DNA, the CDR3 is TGTGCCAGCAGCCAGACAGTCTATGGCTACACCTTC.

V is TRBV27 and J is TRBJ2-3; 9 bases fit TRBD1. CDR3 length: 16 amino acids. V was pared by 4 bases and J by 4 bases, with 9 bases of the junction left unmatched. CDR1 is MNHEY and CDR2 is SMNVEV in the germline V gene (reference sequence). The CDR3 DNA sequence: TGTGCCAGCAGTTATATACCGGGACAGGGACCAGATACGCAGTATTTT. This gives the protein CASSYIPGQGPDTQYF.

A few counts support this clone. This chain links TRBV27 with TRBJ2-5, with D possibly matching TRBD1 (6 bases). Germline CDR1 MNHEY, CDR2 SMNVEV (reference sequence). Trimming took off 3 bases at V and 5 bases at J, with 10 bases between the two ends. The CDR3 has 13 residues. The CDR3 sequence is CASSFGQSETQYF. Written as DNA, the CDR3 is TGTGCCAGCAGTTTCGGACAGTCGGAGACCCAGTACTTC.

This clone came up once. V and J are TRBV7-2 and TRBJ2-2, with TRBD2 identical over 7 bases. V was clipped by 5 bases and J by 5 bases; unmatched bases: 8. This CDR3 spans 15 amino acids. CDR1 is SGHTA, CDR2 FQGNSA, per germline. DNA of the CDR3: TGTGCCAGCAGCACGCGGACTAGAAATACCGGGGAGCTGTTTTTT. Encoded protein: CASSTRTRNTGELFF.

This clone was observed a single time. The CDR3, as DNA: TGTGCCAGCAGTGAATTGGACAGACCTAACTATGGCTACACCTTC. Encoded protein: CASSELDRPNYGYTF. This chain joins TRBV6-1 and TRBJ1-2; D possibly corresponds to TRBD1 (6 bases). Trimming shortened V by 2 bases and J by 0 bases, and 10 bases separated the two germline ends. This CDR3 is 15 amino acids long. CDR1 is MNHNS, CDR2 SASEGT, per germline.

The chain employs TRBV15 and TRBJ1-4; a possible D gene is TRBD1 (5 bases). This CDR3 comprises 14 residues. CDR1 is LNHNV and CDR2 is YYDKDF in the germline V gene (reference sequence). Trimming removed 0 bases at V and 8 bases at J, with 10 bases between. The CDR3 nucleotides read TGTGCCACCAGCAGAGATCGAAGGGGCGAAAAACTGTTTTTT. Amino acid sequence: CATSRDRRGEKLFF.

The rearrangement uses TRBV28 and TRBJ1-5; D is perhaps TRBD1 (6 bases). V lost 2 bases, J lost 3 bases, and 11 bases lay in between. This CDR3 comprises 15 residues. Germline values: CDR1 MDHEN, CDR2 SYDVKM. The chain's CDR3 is CASSLGTLSNQPQHF. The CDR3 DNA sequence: TGTGCCAGCAGTTTAGGGACACTCTCCAATCAGCCCCAGCATTTT.

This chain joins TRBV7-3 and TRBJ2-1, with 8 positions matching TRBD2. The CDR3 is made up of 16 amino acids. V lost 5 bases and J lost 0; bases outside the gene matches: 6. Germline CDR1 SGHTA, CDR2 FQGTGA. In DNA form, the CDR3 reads TGTGCCAGCAGCCTACTAGCGGCAAGCTCCTACAATGAGCAGTTCTTC. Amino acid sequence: CASSLLAASSYNEQFF.

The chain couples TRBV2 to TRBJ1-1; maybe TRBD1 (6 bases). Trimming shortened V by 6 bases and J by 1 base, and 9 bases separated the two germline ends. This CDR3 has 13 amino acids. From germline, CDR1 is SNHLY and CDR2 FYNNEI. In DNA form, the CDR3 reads TGTGCCAGCAGGGGGGACAAGAACACTGAAGCTTTCTTT. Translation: CASRGDKNTEAFF.

CDR3 sequence reads: CASSLEFRAYEQYF. CDR3 nucleotide sequence: TGTGCCAGCAGCTTAGAATTTCGGGCCTACGAGCAGTACTTC. This chain links TRBV7-6 with TRBJ2-7; no clear D. Trimming cost V 1 base and J 2 bases, with 9 bases left between them. There are 14 residues in the CDR3. Per germline, CDR1 SGHVS and CDR2 FNYEAQ. The entire variable domain, with the rest obtained from reference TRBV7-6 and TRBJ2-7, is as follows: GAGVSQSPRYKVTKRGQDVALRCDPISGHVSLYWYRQALGQGPEFLTYFNYEAQQDKSGLPNDRFSAERPEGSISTLTIQRTEQRDSAMYRCASSLEFRAYEQYFGPGTRLTVT.

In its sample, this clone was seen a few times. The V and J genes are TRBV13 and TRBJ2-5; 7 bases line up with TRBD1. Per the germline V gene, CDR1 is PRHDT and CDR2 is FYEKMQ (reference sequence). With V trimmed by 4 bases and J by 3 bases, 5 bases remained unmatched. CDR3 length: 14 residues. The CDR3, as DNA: TGTGCCAGCAGCTACAGGGGATTAGAAGAGACCCAGTACTTC. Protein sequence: CASSYRGLEETQYF.

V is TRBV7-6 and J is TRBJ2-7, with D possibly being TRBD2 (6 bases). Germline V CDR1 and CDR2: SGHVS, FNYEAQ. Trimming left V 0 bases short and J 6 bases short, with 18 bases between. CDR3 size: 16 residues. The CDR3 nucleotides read TGTGCCAGCAGCTTAGCGCAGGGACTCACGTCTCGCGAGCAGTACTTC. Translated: CASSLAQGLTSREQYF.

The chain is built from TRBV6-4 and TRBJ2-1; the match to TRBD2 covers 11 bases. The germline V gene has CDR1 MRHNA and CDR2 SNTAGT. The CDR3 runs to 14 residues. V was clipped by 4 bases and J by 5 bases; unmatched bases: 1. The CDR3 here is CASSGLAGNNEQFF. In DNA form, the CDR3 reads TGTGCCAGCAGTGGACTAGCGGGAAACAATGAGCAGTTCTTC.

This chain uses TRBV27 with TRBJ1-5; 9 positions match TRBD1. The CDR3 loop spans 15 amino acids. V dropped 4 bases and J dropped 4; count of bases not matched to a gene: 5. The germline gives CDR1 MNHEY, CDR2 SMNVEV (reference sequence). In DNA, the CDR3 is TGTGCCAGCAGTTCCTGGGACAGGGCTAATCAGCCCCAGCATTTT. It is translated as CASSSWDRANQPQHF.

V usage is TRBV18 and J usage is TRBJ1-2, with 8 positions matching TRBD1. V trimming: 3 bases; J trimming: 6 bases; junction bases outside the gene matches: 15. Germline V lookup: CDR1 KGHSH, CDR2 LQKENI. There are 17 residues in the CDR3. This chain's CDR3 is CASSPPETKQGGDGYTF. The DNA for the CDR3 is TGTGCCAGCTCACCGCCCGAAACAAAACAGGGGGGAGATGGCTACACCTTC. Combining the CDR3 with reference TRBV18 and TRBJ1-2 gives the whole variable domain NAGVMQNPRHLVRRRGQEARLRCSPMKGHSHVYWYRQLPEEGLKFMVYLQKENIIDESGMPKERFSAEFPKEGPSILRIQQVVRGDSAAYFCASSPPETKQGGDGYTFGSGTRLTVV.